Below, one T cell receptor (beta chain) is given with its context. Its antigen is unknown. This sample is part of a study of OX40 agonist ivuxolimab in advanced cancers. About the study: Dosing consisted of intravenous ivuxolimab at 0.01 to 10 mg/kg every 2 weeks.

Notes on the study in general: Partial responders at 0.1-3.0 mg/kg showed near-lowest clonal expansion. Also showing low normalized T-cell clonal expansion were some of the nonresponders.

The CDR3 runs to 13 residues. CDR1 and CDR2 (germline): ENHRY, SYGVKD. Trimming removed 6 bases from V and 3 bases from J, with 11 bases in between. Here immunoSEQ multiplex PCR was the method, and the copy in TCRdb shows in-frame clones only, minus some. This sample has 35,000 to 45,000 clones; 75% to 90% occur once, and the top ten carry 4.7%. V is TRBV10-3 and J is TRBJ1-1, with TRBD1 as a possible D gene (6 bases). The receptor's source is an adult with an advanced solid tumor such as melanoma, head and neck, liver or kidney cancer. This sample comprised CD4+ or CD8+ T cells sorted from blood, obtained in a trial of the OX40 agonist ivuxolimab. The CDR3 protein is CAISNREDTEAFF. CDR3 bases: TGTGCCATCAGCAACAGGGAGGACACTGAAGCTTTCTTT.